The clone carrying this T cell receptor (beta chain) was observed a handful of times. The antigen is not known. Those patients picked for sequencing had displayed CD8+CD57+ cell expansion on flow cytometry. The cohort consisted entirely of patients having severe acquired aplastic anemia. Blood came from patients not yet given any therapy. Profiling of TCR beta VDJ combinations and CDR3 sequences used genomic DNA as template. Using its own MiXCR run on the reads, TCRdb lists one record per CDR3 protein. Here the sample spans roughly 170,000 distinct CDR3 sequences, roughly 50% being singletons. This record comes from a study of CD8+CD57+ T cells in acquired aplastic anemia. Turning to the study itself: Sorting CD4+ and CD8+ cells gave DNA averaging 3.2 ug. Whole-study results and caveats: Patients and controls had CD8+ Simpson's diversity values that were not significantly distinct.

There are 12 residues in the CDR3. Germline-derived CDR1 and CDR2 are DFQATT and SNEGSKA (reference sequence). Trimming shortened V by 1 base and J by 5 bases, and 7 bases separated the two germline ends. This sequence originates from a human donor with aplastic anemia. Sequenced: sorted CD4+, CD8+, or CD8+CD57+ T cells (not recorded which) from PBMCs. This sequence joins TRBV20-1 and TRBJ2-3; D gene ambiguous. DNA of the CDR3: TGCAGTGCTAGAGTAGGGCAAGATACGCAGTATTTT. Its translation: CSARVGQDTQYF.